Below are 21 T cell receptor beta chains sequenced from a single sample in a study of control samples from healthy donors and cancer patients. Generated by immunoSEQ multiplex PCR, the TCRdb table keeps only in-frame clones and is missing some. Here the sample spans about 92,000 clones, roughly four fifths being singletons. The sample consisted of blood. Every receptor here comes from a woman aged 55-70 years in good health.

This chain links TRBV5-6 with TRBJ1-2; a possible D gene is TRBD1 (6 bases). The length of the CDR3 is 13 residues. V was cut by 0 bases and J by 8 bases, with 11 bases left in between. Germline V gene lookup returns CDR1 SGHDT and CDR2 YYEEEE. The DNA for the CDR3 is TGTGCCAGCAGCTTGGACGACAGGAGCGGCTACACCTTC. Its translation is CASSLDDRSGYTF.

This sequence joins TRBV24-1 and TRBJ2-2; D is undetermined. This CDR3 has 9 residues. Per germline, CDR1 KGHDR and CDR2 SFDVKD. CDR3 loop: CANTGELFF. CDR3 DNA sequence: TGTGCAAACACCGGGGAGCTGTTTTTT.

This clone is deemed medium-sized. The chain uses TRBV7-2 and TRBJ2-5; 11 positions agree with TRBD2. The trim removed 5 bases at V and 6 bases at J, leaving 8 bases unmatched. Looked up from germline, CDR1 is SGHTA and CDR2 is FQGNSA. The CDR3 is 15 residues long. The chain's CDR3 is CASSAYSGGAQTQYF. The CDR3 region has the DNA TGTGCCAGCAGCGCTTATAGCGGGGGGGCTCAGACCCAGTACTTC.

The chain uses TRBV5-1 and TRBJ2-7; no clear D gene. The CDR3 covers 12 residues. Deletions cut 0 bases from V and 4 bases from J, with 5 bases between. Germline CDR1 reads SGHRS; CDR2 reads YFSETQ. The CDR3 DNA follows: TGCGCCAGCAGCTTGGGTGTTTACGAGCAGTACTTC. It yields the protein CASSLGVYEQYF.

The CDR3 reads CASRIQATNEKLFF. The CDR3 DNA reads TGTGCCAGCAGAATACAGGCAACTAATGAAAAACTGTTTTTT. V gene TRBV2 combines with J gene TRBJ1-4; D is possibly TRBD1 (5 bases). V gave up 6 bases and J gave up 0 bases, with 8 bases separating them. The CDR3 runs 14 residues. Per the germline V gene, CDR1 is SNHLY and CDR2 is FYNNEI.

This chain uses TRBV19 with TRBJ2-7; possibly TRBD1 or TRBD2 for D (6 bases each). The V end was cut by 5 bases, the J end by 3 bases, with 20 bases between. The germline CDR1 and CDR2 sequences are LNHDA and SQIVND (reference sequence). The CDR3 runs 16 residues. CDR3 nucleotide sequence: TGTGCCAGTAGTTCAGGAGGGTCGGGGGCTCGCTACGAGCAGTACTTC. This translates into CASSSGGSGARYEQYF.

As concerns this clone: Other nucleotide sequences from this sample produce the same CDR3. V is TRBV3-1 (or the pseudogene TRBV3-2) and J is TRBJ2-5; a weak D match, TRBD2 (5 bases). CDR1 and CDR2 (germline): LGHDT, YNNKEL (reference sequence). V was cut by 1 base and J by 8 bases, with 8 bases left in between. This CDR3 is 12 amino acids long. In DNA, the CDR3 is TGTGCCAGCAGCCAAGGCCCGGGAACCCAGTACTTC. Encoded protein: CASSQGPGTQYF.

The chain couples TRBV7-9 to TRBJ1-1; 7 bases line up with TRBD1. This CDR3 is 13 amino acids long. The germline V gene has CDR1 SEHNR and CDR2 FQNEAQ (reference sequence). V dropped 3 bases and J dropped 4; count of bases not matched to a gene: 2. This CDR3 is CASSLGQSTEAFF. The CDR3 DNA sequence: TGTGCCAGCAGCTTGGGACAGAGCACTGAAGCTTTCTTT. Filled out from reference TRBV7-9 and TRBJ1-1, the complete variable domain reads DTGVSQNPRHKITKRGQNVTFRCDPISEHNRLYWYRQTLGQGPEFLTYFQNEAQLEKSRLLSDRFSAERPKGSFSTLEIQRTEQGDSAMYLCASSLGQSTEAFFGQGTRLTVV.

This clone was recorded only once. The CDR3 loop is CASSLTGSVDTEAFF. The CDR3 DNA sequence: TGTGCCAGCAGCTTGACAGGGTCGGTTGACACTGAAGCTTTCTTT. The chain joins TRBV5-6 to TRBJ1-1; tentatively, D is TRBD1 (6 bases). This CDR3 contains 15 residues. V shed 1 base and J shed 3 bases, with 13 bases lying between them. Germline V gene data show CDR1 as SGHDT and CDR2 as YYEEEE. Complete variable domain (other parts from reference TRBV5-6 and TRBJ1-1): DAGVTQSPTHLIKTRGQQVTLRCSPKSGHDTVSWYQQALGQGPQFIFQYYEEEERQRGNFPDRFSGHQFPNYSSELNVNALLLGDSALYLCASSLTGSVDTEAFFGQGTRLTVV.

V gene TRBV4-2 combines with J gene TRBJ1-4; D remains ambiguous. This CDR3 spans 15 amino acids. Germline V CDR1 and CDR2: LGHNA, YNFKEQ. The V end was cut by 4 bases, the J end by 7 bases, with 16 bases between. The CDR3 region has the DNA TGTGCCAGCAGCCTTTCTAGCGGGAACGGTGAAAAACTGTTTTTT. Translating it yields CASSLSSGNGEKLFF.

V gene TRBV7-2 combines with J gene TRBJ1-3; D is undetermined. Germline V gene lookup returns CDR1 SGHTA and CDR2 FQGNSA. The V end was cut by 5 bases, the J end by 3 bases, with 11 bases between. The CDR3 totals 14 residues. Written as DNA, the CDR3 is TGTGCCAGCAGCCCTTGGGAAATTGGAAACACCATATATTTT. The encoded protein is CASSPWEIGNTIYF. The full variable domain, with the rest looked up from reference TRBV7-2 and TRBJ1-3, is GAGVSQSPSNKVTEKGKDVELRCDPISGHTALYWYRQSLGQGLEFLIYFQGNSAPDKSGLPSDRFSAERTGGSVSTLTIQRTQQEDSAVYLCASSPWEIGNTIYFGEGSWLTVV.

The rearrangement links TRBV28 to TRBJ1-6, with D tentatively TRBD1 (5 bases). The CDR3 is 13 residues long. Trimming left V 8 bases short and J 7 bases short, with 12 bases between. Per the germline V gene, CDR1 is MDHEN and CDR2 is SYDVKM. The CDR3 DNA is TGTGCCAGCGGGCAGGGCCACAATTCACCCCTCCACTTT. This encodes CASGQGHNSPLHF.

This rearrangement joins TRBV5-1 to TRBJ2-1; the D gene is possibly TRBD2 (6 bases). The CDR3 extends over 15 amino acids. Trimming pared 4 bases from V and 3 bases from J, leaving 14 bases between. CDR1 and CDR2 (germline): SGHRS, YFSETQ. DNA of the CDR3: TGCGCCAGCAGCCCGACTAGTAATGGCTACAATGAGCAGTTCTTC. Translation: CASSPTSNGYNEQFF.

In nucleotides, the CDR3 is TGTGCCAGCTCACACGAAGGGACCCAGTACTTC. Translation: CASSHEGTQYF. The V call is TRBV18, the J call TRBJ2-5, with D unclear. Germline CDR1 KGHSH, CDR2 LQKENI. The CDR3 length is 11 residues. V was shortened by 4 bases and J by 7 bases, with 7 bases between the two germline ends.

The chain's CDR3 is CASGGQGDYNEQFF. The CDR3 nucleotides read TGCGCCAGCGGGGGACAGGGCGACTACAATGAGCAGTTCTTC. This rearrangement joins TRBV10-2 to TRBJ2-1; TRBD1 matches at 9 bases. This CDR3 contains 14 residues. The J segment lost 3 bases and the V segment lost 8 bases, leaving 5 bases of the junction unmatched. CDR1 is WSHSY, CDR2 SAAADI, per germline.

This chain links TRBV5-8 with TRBJ1-1; 7 nucleotides align to TRBD1. The CDR3 spans 12 residues. J lost 11 bases, V lost 4 bases, and 8 bases had no gene match. Germline CDR1 is SGHTS and CDR2 is YDEGEE. The CDR3 bases are TGTGCCAGCAGCCCGGGACAGCCTGCCGCTTTCTTT. Protein sequence: CASSPGQPAAFF.

This sequence joins TRBV7-8 and TRBJ2-1; 8 nucleotides agree with TRBD2. Germline assignment: CDR1 SGHVS and CDR2 FQNEAQ. The CDR3 loop spans 16 amino acids. J was trimmed by 3 bases and V by 5 bases; bases with no gene match: 9. The CDR3 nucleotides read TGTGCCAGCAGCCGAATAGCGGGGCCTTACTACAATGAGCAGTTCTTC. Translation gives CASSRIAGPYYNEQFF.

This chain uses TRBV7-2 with TRBJ2-1; TRBD1 matches 8 bases. Germline loops: CDR1 SGHTA, CDR2 FQGNSA. The CDR3 sequence is 15 residues long. V shed 5 bases, J shed 10 bases, and the junction held 13 bases outside the gene matches. The CDR3: CASSARQGLRSEQFF. In nucleotides, the CDR3 is TGTGCCAGCAGCGCCCGACAGGGGCTGCGCAGCGAGCAGTTCTTC.

V usage is TRBV7-2 and J usage is TRBJ2-3; D not certain. Trimming removed 5 bases from V and 6 bases from J, with 9 bases in between. Germline lookup yields CDR1 SGHTA and CDR2 FQGNSA. CDR3 length: 12 amino acids. The CDR3 spells CASSPNMDTQYF. The CDR3 DNA follows: TGTGCCAGCAGCCCAAACATGGATACGCAGTATTTT.

This clone was found a few times. The chain uses TRBV6-5 and TRBJ2-7, with 9 bases identical to TRBD1. Germline V CDR1 and CDR2: MNHEY, SVGAGI. Losses at the gene ends were 6 bases for V and 2 bases for J; bases not matched to a gene: 8. The CDR3 is 15 amino acids. CDR3 region: CASSLSRDRAYEQYF. The DNA for the CDR3 is TGTGCCAGCAGCCTTTCCCGGGACAGGGCCTACGAGCAGTACTTC.

The rearrangement joins TRBV10-2 to TRBJ2-2; D is perhaps TRBD2 (5 bases). Germline V gene lookup returns CDR1 WSHSY and CDR2 SAAADI. Trimming took 3 bases from V and 4 from J, leaving 12 bases between them. The CDR3 extends over 15 amino acids. The CDR3 sequence: CASSDTGLITGELFF. The CDR3, as DNA: TGCGCCAGCAGTGACACCGGACTGATCACCGGGGAGCTGTTTTTT.